The T cell receptor (beta chain) described here comes from a study of T-cell memory formation after mild COVID-19 (dated by TCRdb to the early 2020s). As for the study more broadly: TCR sequence clusters from the two donors were largely donor specific. In a couple of donors, T-cell clones that expanded and contracted after mild COVID-19 were tracked by sequencing TCRalpha and TCRbeta repertoires over time. The cohort comprised two young, previously healthy adult volunteers, one female and one male. Overall study outcomes, separate from this receptor: SARS-CoV-2 specificity of the second-wave clones peaking on day 37 was not confirmed. Clones contracting from day 15 to 85 had balanced CD4/CD8 phenotypes, while a second wave expanding from day 15 to 37 was biased towards CD4+. Only two mild cases were covered by the study, and larger cohorts that include severe cases with pre-infection samples were considered necessary. Some responding clones were found in pre-infection memory, which suggests that pre-existing cross-reactive memory T cells took part in the SARS-CoV-2 response. Contracting CD4+ clones were located mainly in the CM and EM memory subsets, whereas CD8+ clones were found to be enriched in EMRA.

Sequencing took place on an Illumina NovaSeq 6000. cDNA libraries for TCRalpha and TCRbeta were prepared by 5'RACE using constant-segment primers, with sample barcodes and unique molecular identifiers added. RNA was extracted from every sample with Trizol reagent. Amplification of the libraries took two PCR steps, and the second step added a second sample barcode plus Illumina TruSeq adapters. The libraries were sequenced on an Illumina NovaSeq using 2 x 150 bp paired-end reads. For the original study's pipeline: With migec v1.2.7, reads were demultiplexed and then collapsed into UMI-guided consensus sequences. Using mixcr v2.1.11, UMI consensuses were aligned to TRA and TRB V and J templates and then assembled into clonotypes. Clonotypes were classified as expanded or contracted when called significant by both edgeR and NoisET, with noise models trained on biological replicates. For edgeR calls, the thresholds were a false discovery rate-adjusted p below 0.01 and a log2 fold-change of 1. As an exploratory analysis of dynamics, PCA with hierarchical clustering was applied to max-normalized trajectories of the 1000 most abundant clonotypes. Separately sequenced CD4+ and CD8+ repertoires were used to assign a CD4 or CD8 phenotype to each responding clone. TCRdb's own reprocessing of the public reads used fastp at Q25 and MiXCR and kept productive beta chains. Each entry is one CDR3 protein sequence, shown with its most common DNA and genes. In this record, the V and J calls reflect TCRdb's handling and not the investigators' own analysis. The sample table records roughly 280,000 distinct CDR3 sequences; 8% to 10% of these occur just once. 22% of the sample lies in the top ten.

PBMCs were isolated by Ficoll-Paque density gradient centrifugation. Remarks on this clonotype: The target of this receptor is not known. No base-level quality is on record; no much larger clone is a single base apart.

The germline V gene (reference sequence) gives CDR1 as SEHNR and CDR2 as FQNEAQ. From the cysteine through the phenylalanine, the CDR3 covers 17 amino acids. The DNA shown is the 51-base CDR3, in frame from base 1. Trimming removed 1 base from V and 7 bases from J; the gene matches leave 10 bases unexplained. The receptor's source is a man between 18 and 29 years old who had mild COVID-19 (a few samples of this study predate the infection). The sample titles of this study are shuffled in the database, so cell type and time point are left out; the donor was told from shared clones. The chain joins TRBV7-9 to TRBJ2-1, and TRBD1 aligns with 10 junction nucleotides. The sample consisted of PBMCs or a T cell subset sorted from them (not recorded which). The bases read TGTGCCAGCAGCTTAGGAAGACAGGGGGCAGGTGGAAATGAGCAGTTCTTC. The translation is CASSLGRQGAGGNEQFF.